The 14 T cell receptor beta chains in this list originate from one sample, sequenced in a study of blood T cell repertoires in COVID-19. Only in-frame clones appear in the TCRdb table, and some are missing; sequencing was by immunoSEQ multiplex PCR. The sample lists more than 300,000 clones, about 89% occurring once. Input material: peripheral blood. These receptor sequences come from a woman aged 25 to 39 with COVID-19, enrolled during active disease.

This chain links TRBV10-3 with TRBJ2-7, with 8 bases aligning to TRBD2. The CDR3 contains 14 residues. J lost 4 bases, V lost 10 bases, and 12 bases had no gene match. Germline assignment: CDR1 ENHRY and CDR2 SYGVKD. The DNA of the CDR3 is TGTGCCAGCAGCCTAGGGGCGGGAGGATACGAGCAGTACTTC. Its translation is CASSLGAGGYEQYF.

The genes are TRBV14 and TRBJ2-5, with 7 bases fitting TRBD2. Losses at the gene ends were 1 base for V and 2 bases for J; bases not matched to a gene: 10. Germline CDR1 is SGHDN and CDR2 is FVKESK. CDR3 length equals 17 residues. The CDR3 loop is CASSQVLGGRFQETQYF. In nucleotides, the CDR3 is TGTGCCAGCAGCCAAGTTCTGGGCGGGAGATTTCAAGAGACCCAGTACTTC.

V and J are TRBV11-3 and TRBJ2-2; D is perhaps TRBD1 (5 bases). This CDR3 region has 15 residues. CDR1 is SGHNT and CDR2 is YENEEA in the germline V gene. V was trimmed by 1 base and J by 0 bases, leaving 6 bases between them. CDR3 region: CASSLVGANTGELFF. CDR3 DNA sequence: TGTGCCAGCAGCTTAGTAGGGGCGAACACCGGGGAGCTGTTTTTT.

The rearrangement uses TRBV5-4 and TRBJ1-1, with a possible D match to TRBD1 (5 bases). The germline V gene has CDR1 SGHNT and CDR2 YYREEE (reference sequence). Between the trimmed V and J ends, which lost 0 bases and 0 bases, there was a span of 15 bases. The CDR3 spans 17 residues. For the CDR3, the DNA is TGTGCCAGCAGCTTGGCCGGGAGGGGCCGATTGAACACTGAAGCTTTCTTT. Amino acid sequence: CASSLAGRGRLNTEAFF.

About this clone itself: In the same sample, other DNA sequences code for this CDR3. This chain joins TRBV6-2 or TRBV6-3 and TRBJ2-7; D ambiguous. V lost 2 bases, J lost 4 bases, and 3 bases lay in between. Germline loops: CDR1 MNHEY, CDR2 SVGEGT. This CDR3 comprises 11 residues. The CDR3, as DNA: TGTGCCAGCAGTTACCTGTACGAGCAGTACTTC. This sequence encodes CASSYLYEQYF.

The CDR3 DNA reads TGTGCCAGTAGTATAAGAGGGTCGGCGGGGACTGAAGCTTTCTTT. Amino acid sequence: CASSIRGSAGTEAFF. The rearrangement joins TRBV19 to TRBJ1-1; D unclear. The V end was cut by 2 bases, the J end by 5 bases, with 15 bases between. CDR1 LNHDA and CDR2 SQIVND come from the germline V gene (reference sequence). The CDR3 sequence is 15 residues long.

The rearrangement joins TRBV4-1 to TRBJ2-1, with 7 positions matching TRBD1. Germline V lookup: CDR1 MGHRA, CDR2 YSYEKL. The CDR3 consists of 17 residues. Unmatched junction bases numbered 8, after V lost 3 bases and J lost 0 bases. CDR3 amino acids: CASSQVRGGHSYNEQFF. CDR3 sequence (DNA): TGCGCCAGCAGCCAGGTCCGAGGGGGCCACTCCTACAATGAGCAGTTCTTC.

J is TRBJ1-1 and V is TRBV5-1; TRBD1 agrees at 12 bases. The CDR3 totals 14 residues. V shed 4 bases and J 6 bases; nucleotides not matched to a gene: 4. Germline CDR1 reads SGHRS; CDR2 reads YFSETQ. This CDR3 is CASSPGQGAPEAFF. The CDR3 nucleotides are TGCGCCAGCAGCCCGGGACAGGGGGCCCCTGAAGCTTTCTTT.

This sequence joins TRBV2 and TRBJ1-2, with 7 positions matching TRBD1. Germline loops: CDR1 SNHLY, CDR2 FYNNEI. The junction had 10 bases not matched to a gene; V was cut back by 3 bases and J by 3 bases. The CDR3 runs 16 residues. The CDR3 bases are TGTGCCAGCAGTGAGTTTACAGGGGAGGTCGACTATGGCTACACCTTC. Protein: CASSEFTGEVDYGYTF.

The chain links TRBV7-2 to TRBJ2-3, with TRBD2 matching 13 bases. Germline V gene lookup returns CDR1 SGHTA and CDR2 FQGNSA. The CDR3 sequence is 15 residues long. V gave up 1 base and J gave up 5 bases; unmatched junction bases: 0. The CDR3 loop is CASSLGLAGGDTQYF. CDR3 nucleotides: TGTGCCAGCAGCTTAGGACTAGCGGGAGGAGATACGCAGTATTTT.

The genes are TRBV7-2 and TRBJ2-3, with 9 bases that match TRBD2. The CDR3 runs 15 residues. The V gene's germline CDR1 is SGHTA and CDR2 FQGNSA. Trimming took 6 bases from V and 0 from J; bases not matched to a gene: 4. The CDR3 sequence is CASSLAGRSTDTQYF. CDR3 sequence (DNA): TGTGCCAGCAGTCTAGCGGGACGTAGCACAGATACGCAGTATTTT.

CDR3 DNA sequence: TGTGCCAGCAGGGGACAGAAAGAGACCCAGTACTTC. Amino acids: CASRGQKETQYF. The chain uses TRBV12-3 or TRBV12-4 and TRBJ2-5; TRBD1 matches 7 bases. The CDR3 extends over 12 amino acids. Trimming took 6 bases from V and 3 from J; bases not matched to a gene: 1.

The rearrangement uses TRBV10-3 and TRBJ2-2; D perhaps matches TRBD1 (6 bases). Germline V CDR1 and CDR2: ENHRY, SYGVKD. The CDR3 spans 14 residues. The V gene lost 10 bases and the J gene lost 3 bases, with 15 bases spanning the gap. The CDR3 region has the DNA TGTGCCACCACGGGAAACAGGGACACCGGGGAGCTGTTTTTT. Amino acid sequence: CATTGNRDTGELFF.

J is TRBJ1-5 and V is TRBV24-1; no firm D call. Trimming cost V 5 bases and J 4 bases, with 5 bases left between them. The germline gives CDR1 KGHDR, CDR2 SFDVKD. This CDR3 spans 12 amino acids. DNA of the CDR3: TGTGCCACCAGTGGGAGGAATCAGCCCCAGCATTTT. Protein: CATSGRNQPQHF.